A single count supports the clone carrying this TCR beta chain. Trimming took off 2 bases at V and 4 bases at J, with 12 bases between the two ends. The germline gives CDR1 SGHRS, CDR2 YFSETQ. This CDR3 has 15 amino acids. The source of the sample is a study of OX40 agonist ivuxolimab in advanced cancers. The table came from immunoSEQ multiplex PCR; TCRdb's copy has only in-frame clones and leaves some out. This sample has around 70,000 clones, with approximately 89% found just once. The TCR comes from an adult with an advanced solid tumor such as melanoma, head and neck, liver or kidney cancer. Sequencing was performed on CD4+ or CD8+ T cells sorted from blood, taken in a trial of the OX40 agonist ivuxolimab. The rearrangement links TRBV5-1 to TRBJ2-2; D possibly corresponds to TRBD2 (6 bases). CDR3 in amino acids: CASSLAGRGTGELFF. The DNA of the CDR3 is TGCGCCAGCAGCTTAGCAGGGCGGGGCACCGGGGAGCTGTTTTTT.